These 26 T cell receptor beta chains were all obtained from the same sample, sequenced in a study of T cell changes during pregnancy in multiple sclerosis. The protocol was immunoSEQ multiplex PCR, while the TCRdb copy is restricted to in-frame clones and leaves out a portion. This table holds 35,000 to 40,000 clones, roughly 88% found once. The sample in question was CD4+ T cells from peripheral blood mononuclear cells, obtained before pregnancy. The receptors derive from a female donor with multiple sclerosis, enrolled in a pregnancy study.

The chain links TRBV7-9 to TRBJ2-1; the D is unclear. The CDR3 is 13 amino acids. V was pared by 5 bases and J by 4 bases, with 9 bases between. Germline assignment: CDR1 SEHNR and CDR2 FQNEAQ (reference sequence). The CDR3 DNA reads TGTGCCAGCAGCCTCCTTACATACAATGAGCAGTTCTTC. This sequence encodes CASSLLTYNEQFF. The whole variable domain, remainder taken from reference TRBV7-9 and TRBJ2-1, is DTGVSQNPRHKITKRGQNVTFRCDPISEHNRLYWYRQTLGQGPEFLTYFQNEAQLEKSRLLSDRFSAERPKGSFSTLEIQRTEQGDSAMYLCASSLLTYNEQFFGPGTRLTVL.

The V call is TRBV5-6, the J call TRBJ1-5; D is undetermined. CDR1 is SGHDT, CDR2 YYEEEE, per germline. CDR3 length: 17 amino acids. Trimming took off 3 bases at V and 1 base at J, with 17 bases between the two ends. CDR3: CASSSKAGSRSNQPQHF. The CDR3 bases are TGTGCCAGCAGCTCTAAGGCGGGGAGCAGGAGCAATCAGCCCCAGCATTTT.

V and J are TRBV7-6 and TRBJ2-7, with D possibly being TRBD1 (5 bases). Germline CDR1 SGHVS, CDR2 FNYEAQ. V lost 5 bases to trimming and J lost 3 bases, with 20 bases between them. This CDR3 spans 16 amino acids. The CDR3 DNA reads TGTGCCAGCAGCCAAAGTGACGGCAGGGTGGGCTACGAGCAGTACTTC. Amino acid sequence: CASSQSDGRVGYEQYF.

The chain combines TRBV28 with TRBJ2-3; the D gene is possibly TRBD2 (5 bases). Germline V CDR1 and CDR2: MDHEN, SYDVKM. The CDR3 loop spans 14 amino acids. Trimming shortened V by 7 bases and J by 0 bases, and 11 bases separated the two germline ends. The CDR3 coding sequence is TGTGCCAGCAAAGTCTGGACTAGCACAGATACGCAGTATTTT. Residues: CASKVWTSTDTQYF.

A single count supports this clone. The chain combines TRBV28 with TRBJ2-7; TRBD1 matches at 12 bases. The germline gives CDR1 MDHEN, CDR2 SYDVKM. The CDR3 spans 14 residues. Germline trimming cut 8 bases from V and 7 bases from J; bases unmatched to any gene: 9. The CDR3 region has the DNA TGTGCCAGCTTTCCGGGACAGGGGGCGTTGGAGCAGTACTTC. It is translated as CASFPGQGALEQYF. Together with reference TRBV28 and TRBJ2-7, the CDR3 gives the full variable domain: DVKVTQSSRYLVKRTGEKVFLECVQDMDHENMFWYRQDPGLGLRLIYFSYDVKMKEKGDIPEGYSVSREKKERFSLILESASTNQTSMYLCASFPGQGALEQYFGPGTRLTVT.

The chain has TRBV18 and TRBJ2-7; D unresolved. V was shortened by 1 base and J by 2 bases, with 12 bases between the two germline ends. The CDR3 has 15 residues. From germline, CDR1 is KGHSH and CDR2 LQKENI. CDR3 nucleotides: TGTGCCAGCTCACCACAGCCAAATTTAGCCTACGAGCAGTACTTC. It translates to CASSPQPNLAYEQYF.

This sequence joins TRBV6-5 and TRBJ2-5; 7 bases match TRBD1. The CDR3 contains 14 residues. Germline loops: CDR1 MNHEY, CDR2 SVGAGI. The J segment lost 4 bases and the V segment lost 7 bases, leaving 9 bases of the junction unmatched. CDR3: CASIDDRDRETQYF. DNA of the CDR3: TGTGCCAGCATTGATGACAGGGATAGAGAGACCCAGTACTTC.

The V gene is TRBV19, the J gene TRBJ1-4, with D tentatively TRBD1 (6 bases). Germline V gives CDR1 LNHDA, CDR2 SQIVND (reference sequence). The CDR3 spans 12 residues. Trimming took 6 bases from V and 7 from J, leaving 9 bases between them. The CDR3 sequence: CASRDRSEKLFF. The CDR3 coding sequence is TGTGCCAGTAGGGACAGAAGTGAAAAACTGTTTTTT.

V is TRBV5-6 and J is TRBJ2-3, with D maybe TRBD2 (6 bases). The CDR3 loop spans 19 amino acids. Germline loops: CDR1 SGHDT, CDR2 YYEEEE. V was trimmed by 2 bases and J by 4 bases, leaving 26 bases between them. CDR3 bases: TGTGCCAGCAGCTTCCCGGTTCTTAAGTCCGCTAGCGCCCCAGATACGCAGTATTTT. This translates into CASSFPVLKSASAPDTQYF. Full variable domain (rest looked up from reference TRBV5-6 and TRBJ2-3): DAGVTQSPTHLIKTRGQQVTLRCSPKSGHDTVSWYQQALGQGPQFIFQYYEEEERQRGNFPDRFSGHQFPNYSSELNVNALLLGDSALYLCASSFPVLKSASAPDTQYFGPGTRLTVL.

A few counts support this clone. The chain is built from TRBV18 and TRBJ2-1; 8 bases match TRBD1. J gave up 5 bases and V 7 bases, and 7 bases lay outside the gene matches. The CDR3 has 14 amino acids. Germline CDR1 and CDR2: KGHSH and LQKENI. CDR3 sequence (DNA): TGTGCCAGCTACCCGGGACAGGACAACAATGAGCAGTTCTTC. Protein sequence: CASYPGQDNNEQFF.

Only a few counts were recorded for this clone. The chain carries TRBV30 and TRBJ2-7; D unclear. Germline loops: CDR1 GTSNPN, CDR2 SVGIG (reference sequence). Trimming took off 0 bases at V and 7 bases at J, with 10 bases between the two ends. This CDR3 has 12 residues. CDR3 sequence reads: CAWSVGPREQYF. In DNA form, the CDR3 reads TGTGCCTGGAGTGTTGGTCCCAGGGAGCAGTACTTC.

The CDR3 region is CASSPEGGAENTEAFF. The DNA for the CDR3 is TGCGCCAGCAGCCCTGAAGGGGGCGCGGAAAACACTGAAGCTTTCTTT. V is TRBV5-1 and J is TRBJ1-1; 7 bases align to TRBD1. V dropped 4 bases and J dropped 2; count of bases not matched to a gene: 11. Germline V gives CDR1 SGHRS, CDR2 YFSETQ. The CDR3 consists of 16 residues.

The chain couples TRBV29-1 to TRBJ2-1, with 8 bases fitting TRBD2. This CDR3 is built from 15 residues. V gave up 7 bases and J gave up 4 bases; unmatched junction bases: 12. Germline V gene lookup returns CDR1 SQVTM and CDR2 ANQGSEA. The chain's CDR3 is CSAHKLAEMYNEQFF. CDR3 nucleotide sequence: TGCAGCGCCCACAAACTAGCGGAAATGTACAATGAGCAGTTCTTC.

The chain carries TRBV2 and TRBJ1-5; D may be TRBD1 (5 bases). The CDR3 consists of 14 residues. Germline loops: CDR1 SNHLY, CDR2 FYNNEI. With 3 bases removed from V and 6 bases from J, the gap between germline ends came to 12 bases. The CDR3 DNA reads TGTGCCAGCAGTGAGGTGCAGGGAGGTCAGCCCCAGCATTTT. As protein: CASSEVQGGQPQHF.

This clone has only one observation. The chain is built from TRBV27 and TRBJ2-3; TRBD2 agrees at 8 bases. This CDR3 is built from 16 residues. Germline-derived CDR1 and CDR2 are MNHEY and SMNVEV (reference sequence). The V gene end was trimmed by 9 bases and the J gene end by 5 bases; junction bases not matched to a gene: 16. As DNA, the CDR3 is TGTGCCAGGGGGCCGGGGAGCGGGAGCGGGTTAGATACGCAGTATTTT. Protein: CARGPGSGSGLDTQYF.

CDR3 sequence reads: CASSENSTVRTSGEGYEQYF. The CDR3 DNA is TGTGCCAGCAGTGAAAATTCTACCGTTAGGACTAGCGGGGAAGGCTACGAGCAGTACTTC. The chain recombines TRBV6-1 with TRBJ2-7; 12 bases match TRBD2. V dropped 2 bases and J dropped 3; count of bases not matched to a gene: 17. The CDR3 is made up of 20 amino acids. Germline values: CDR1 MNHNS, CDR2 SASEGT.

This clone was detected many times. V gene TRBV5-6 combines with J gene TRBJ2-7, with 13 bases that match TRBD2. Germline loops: CDR1 SGHDT, CDR2 YYEEEE. V lost 4 bases to trimming and J lost 6 bases; unmatched junction nucleotides: 10. The CDR3 covers 16 residues. CDR3 sequence reads: CASSKGLAGTTVEQYF. CDR3 DNA sequence: TGTGCCAGCAGCAAGGGACTAGCGGGGACTACGGTCGAGCAGTACTTC.

The chain uses TRBV5-1 and TRBJ1-4, with TRBD1 matching 7 bases. Germline CDR1 reads SGHRS; CDR2 reads YFSETQ. The CDR3 length is 14 residues. J lost 0 bases, V lost 4 bases, and 0 bases had no gene match. This CDR3 reads CASSDRATNEKLFF. The CDR3 DNA follows: TGCGCCAGCAGCGACAGGGCAACTAATGAAAAACTGTTTTTT. Full variable domain (outside the CDR3, taken from reference TRBV5-1 and TRBJ1-4): KAGVTQTPRYLIKTRGQQVTLSCSPISGHRSVSWYQQTPGQGLQFLFEYFSETQRNKGNFPGRFSGRQFSNSRSEMNVSTLELGDSALYLCASSDRATNEKLFFGSGTQLSVL.

The rearrangement links TRBV5-1 to TRBJ2-5; 11 bases match TRBD2. The CDR3 runs to 15 residues. J lost 4 bases, V lost 5 bases, and 7 bases had no gene match. CDR1 is SGHRS and CDR2 is YFSETQ in the germline V gene. This CDR3 reads CASSPGGLAGETQYF. In DNA form, the CDR3 reads TGCGCCAGCAGTCCGGGCGGACTAGCGGGAGAGACCCAGTACTTC.

The genes are TRBV5-1 and TRBJ2-5; D is possibly TRBD2 (6 bases). This CDR3 is built from 15 residues. Trimming cost V 1 base and J 0 bases, with 10 bases left between them. The germline V gene encodes CDR1 SGHRS and CDR2 YFSETQ. The CDR3 reads CASSLWAGHQETQYF. The CDR3 bases are TGCGCCAGCAGCTTGTGGGCGGGACACCAAGAGACCCAGTACTTC.

This chain uses TRBV7-9 with TRBJ1-1; D is unresolved. Germline-derived CDR1 and CDR2 are SEHNR and FQNEAQ (reference sequence). This CDR3 has 16 residues. V was trimmed by 1 base and J by 3 bases, leaving 15 bases between them. CDR3 amino acids: CASSLGSGLGDTEAFF. The CDR3 DNA reads as TGTGCCAGCAGCTTAGGGTCGGGCCTCGGGGACACTGAAGCTTTCTTT.

The chain employs TRBV28 and TRBJ1-1; TRBD1 matches at 10 bases. The CDR3 runs 14 residues. CDR1 and CDR2 (germline): MDHEN, SYDVKM. V lost 5 bases, J lost 5 bases, and 5 bases stayed unmatched. CDR3 bases: TGTGCCAGCAGTCAGACAGGGGGCTTTACTGAAGCTTTCTTT. Its protein is CASSQTGGFTEAFF.

The rearrangement joins TRBV11-2 to TRBJ1-5; 7 nucleotides agree with TRBD1. V shed 5 bases, J shed 3 bases, and the junction held 10 bases outside the gene matches. The germline V gene has CDR1 SGHAT and CDR2 FQNNGV. CDR3 length: 16 amino acids. CDR3 DNA sequence: TGTGCCAGCAGCCTCGCCAAGGGACAGTTCAATCAGCCCCAGCATTTT. Translating gives CASSLAKGQFNQPQHF.

The CDR3 is CASRPGTGNFNMNTEAFF. The DNA for the CDR3 is TGCGCCAGCAGGCCCGGGACAGGGAACTTTAACATGAACACTGAAGCTTTCTTT. J is TRBJ1-1 and V is TRBV5-1; 9 nucleotides align to TRBD1. CDR3 size: 18 residues. V lost 5 bases, J lost 0 bases, and 14 bases stayed unmatched. Germline CDR1 SGHRS, CDR2 YFSETQ.

This clone has only a few counts. The chain combines TRBV19 with TRBJ1-1; no clear D. There are 14 residues in the CDR3. V was pared by 3 bases and J by 2 bases, with 10 bases between. Germline V gene sequence: CDR1 LNHDA, CDR2 SQIVND (reference sequence). This chain's CDR3 is CASSIGQTNTEAFF. CDR3 nucleotides: TGTGCCAGTAGTATTGGTCAGACTAACACTGAAGCTTTCTTT.

The table lists this clone with a count of one. This chain connects TRBV19 to TRBJ2-7; 8 bases are a match to TRBD1. Germline V gives CDR1 LNHDA, CDR2 SQIVND (reference sequence). This CDR3 has 16 amino acids. J was trimmed by 3 bases and V by 4 bases; bases with no gene match: 11. CDR3 sequence (DNA): TGTGCCAGTAGTACGGTATGGGGACAGGTTGTCTACGAGCAGTACTTC. Translated, it gives CASSTVWGQVVYEQYF.